This T cell receptor beta chain was identified in a study of T cell responses to AZD1222 COVID-19 vaccine. CDR3 length equals 15 residues. Germline V CDR1 and CDR2: SGDLS, YYNGEE. V lost 0 bases, J lost 0 bases, and 9 bases lay in between. Sequenced by immunoSEQ multiplex PCR; TCRdb stores in-frame clones only, minus some. The data hold approximately 100,000 clones, with about 86% observed a single time. This specimen consisted of peripheral blood, obtained on day 0 of AZD1222 vaccination. The clonotype comes from an adult in good health. The rearrangement links TRBV9 to TRBJ1-1; D possibly corresponds to TRBD1 (6 bases). The CDR3 sequence is CASSVVRQVNTEAFF. The CDR3 region has the DNA TGTGCCAGCAGCGTAGTGCGACAGGTGAACACTGAAGCTTTCTTT.